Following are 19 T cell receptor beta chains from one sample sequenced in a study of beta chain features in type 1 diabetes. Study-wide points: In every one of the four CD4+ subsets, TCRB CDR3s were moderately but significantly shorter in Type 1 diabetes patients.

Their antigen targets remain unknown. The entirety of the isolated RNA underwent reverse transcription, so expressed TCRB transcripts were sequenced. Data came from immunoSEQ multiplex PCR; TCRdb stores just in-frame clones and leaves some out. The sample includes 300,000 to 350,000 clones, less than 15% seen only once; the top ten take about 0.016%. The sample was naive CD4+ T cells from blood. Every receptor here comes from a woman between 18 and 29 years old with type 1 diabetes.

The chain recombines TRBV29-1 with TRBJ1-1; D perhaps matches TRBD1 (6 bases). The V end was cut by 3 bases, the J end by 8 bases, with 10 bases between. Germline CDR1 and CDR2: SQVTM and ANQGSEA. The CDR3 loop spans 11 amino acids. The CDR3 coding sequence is TGCAGCGTTGATCGCGGACAGGAAGCTTTCTTT. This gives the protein CSVDRGQEAFF.

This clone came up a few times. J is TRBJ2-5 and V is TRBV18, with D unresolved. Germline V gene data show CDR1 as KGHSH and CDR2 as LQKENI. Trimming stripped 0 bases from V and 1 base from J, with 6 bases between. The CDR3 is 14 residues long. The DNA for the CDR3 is TGTGCCAGCTCACCACCAGTCAGCCAAGAGACCCAGTACTTC. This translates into CASSPPVSQETQYF. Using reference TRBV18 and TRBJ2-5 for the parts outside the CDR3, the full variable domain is NAGVMQNPRHLVRRRGQEARLRCSPMKGHSHVYWYRQLPEEGLKFMVYLQKENIIDESGMPKERFSAEFPKEGPSILRIQQVVRGDSAAYFCASSPPVSQETQYFGPGTRLLVL.

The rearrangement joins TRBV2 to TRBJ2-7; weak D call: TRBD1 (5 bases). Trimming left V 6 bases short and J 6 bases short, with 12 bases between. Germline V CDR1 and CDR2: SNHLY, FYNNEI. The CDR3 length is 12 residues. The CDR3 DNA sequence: TGTGCCAGCAGCCGCAGGGTGCCCGAGCAGTACTTC. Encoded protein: CASSRRVPEQYF.

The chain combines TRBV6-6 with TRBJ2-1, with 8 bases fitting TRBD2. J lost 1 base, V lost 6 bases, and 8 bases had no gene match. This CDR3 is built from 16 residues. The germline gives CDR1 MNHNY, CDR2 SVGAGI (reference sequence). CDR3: CASSQPTSGSYNEQFF. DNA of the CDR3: TGTGCCAGCAGCCAACCTACTAGCGGATCCTACAATGAGCAGTTCTTC.

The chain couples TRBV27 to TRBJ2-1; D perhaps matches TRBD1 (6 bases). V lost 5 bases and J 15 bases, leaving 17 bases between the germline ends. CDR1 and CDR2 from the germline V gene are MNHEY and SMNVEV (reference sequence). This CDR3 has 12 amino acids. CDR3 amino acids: CASSAIRGLGFF. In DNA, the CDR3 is TGTGCCAGCAGTGCTATCAGGGGCCTGGGGTTCTTC.

Here the CDR3 reads CAWRRLAGANQETQYF. The CDR3 DNA sequence: TGTGCCTGGAGGAGACTAGCGGGAGCTAACCAAGAGACCCAGTACTTC. The rearrangement joins TRBV30 to TRBJ2-5, with 12 bases fitting TRBD2. The V gene's germline CDR1 is GTSNPN and CDR2 SVGIG (reference sequence). This CDR3 is 16 amino acids long. V lost 3 bases to trimming and J lost 0 bases; unmatched junction nucleotides: 5.

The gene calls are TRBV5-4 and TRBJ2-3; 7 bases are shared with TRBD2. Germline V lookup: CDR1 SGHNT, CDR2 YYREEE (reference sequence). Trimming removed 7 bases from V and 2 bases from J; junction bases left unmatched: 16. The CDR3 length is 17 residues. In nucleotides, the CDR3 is TGTGCCAGCCCCCCGGTGGGTAGCGGGCCACACACAGATACGCAGTATTTT. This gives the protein CASPPVGSGPHTDTQYF.

The CDR3, as DNA: TGCGCCAGCAGCTTCTCCCAGGGGGTGACCGGGGAGCTGTTTTTT. Its protein product is CASSFSQGVTGELFF. The genes are TRBV5-1 and TRBJ2-2; 7 bases line up with TRBD1. The length of the CDR3 is 15 residues. The V gene's germline CDR1 is SGHRS and CDR2 YFSETQ. Trimming cost V 2 bases and J 5 bases; bases outside gene matches: 6.

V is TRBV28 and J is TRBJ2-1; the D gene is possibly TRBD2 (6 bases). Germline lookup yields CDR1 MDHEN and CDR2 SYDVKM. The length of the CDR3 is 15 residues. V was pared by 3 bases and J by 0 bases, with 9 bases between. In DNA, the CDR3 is TGTGCCAGCAGTTTCCCGGGAGCCTCCTACAATGAGCAGTTCTTC. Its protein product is CASSFPGASYNEQFF.

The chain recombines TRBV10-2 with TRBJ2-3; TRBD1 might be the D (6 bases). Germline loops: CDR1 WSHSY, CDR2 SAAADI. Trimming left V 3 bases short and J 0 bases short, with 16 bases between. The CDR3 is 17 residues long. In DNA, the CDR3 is TGCGCCAGCAGTGACATTGAAGTGACAGGTAGCACAGATACGCAGTATTTT. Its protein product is CASSDIEVTGSTDTQYF.

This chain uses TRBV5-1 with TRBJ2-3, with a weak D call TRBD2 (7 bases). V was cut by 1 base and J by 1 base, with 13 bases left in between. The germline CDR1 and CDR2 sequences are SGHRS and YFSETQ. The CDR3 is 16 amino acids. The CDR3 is CASSLLRGPRTDTQYF. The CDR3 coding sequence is TGCGCCAGCAGCTTGTTGCGGGGGCCCCGCACAGATACGCAGTATTTT.

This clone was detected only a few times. CDR3 residues: CATGTGGNNQPQHF. CDR3 sequence (DNA): TGTGCCACGGGGACAGGGGGCAACAATCAGCCCCAGCATTTT. This chain connects TRBV10-3 to TRBJ1-5; TRBD1 matches at 12 bases. CDR1 and CDR2 (germline): ENHRY, SYGVKD. Trimming cost V 10 bases and J 3 bases; bases outside gene matches: 4. The CDR3 has 14 residues.

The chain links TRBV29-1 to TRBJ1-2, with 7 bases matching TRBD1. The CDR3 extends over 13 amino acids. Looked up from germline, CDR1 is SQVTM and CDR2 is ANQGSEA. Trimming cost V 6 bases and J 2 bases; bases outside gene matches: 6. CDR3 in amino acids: CSVKPTGNYGYTF. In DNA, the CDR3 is TGCAGCGTAAAACCGACAGGGAACTATGGCTACACCTTC.

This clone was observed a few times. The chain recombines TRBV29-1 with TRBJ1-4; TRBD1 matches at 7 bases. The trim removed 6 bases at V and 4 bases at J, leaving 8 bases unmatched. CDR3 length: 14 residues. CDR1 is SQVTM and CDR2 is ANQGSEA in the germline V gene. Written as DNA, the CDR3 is TGCAGCGTGATTAGGGGGCCAGATAATGAAAAACTGTTTTTT. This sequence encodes CSVIRGPDNEKLFF.

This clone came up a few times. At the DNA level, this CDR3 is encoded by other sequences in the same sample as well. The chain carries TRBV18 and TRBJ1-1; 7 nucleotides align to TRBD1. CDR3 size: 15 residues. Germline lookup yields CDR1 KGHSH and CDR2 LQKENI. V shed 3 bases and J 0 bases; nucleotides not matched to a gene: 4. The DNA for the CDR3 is TGTGCCAGCTCACCCGGGACAGTCATGAACACTGAAGCTTTCTTT. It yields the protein CASSPGTVMNTEAFF.

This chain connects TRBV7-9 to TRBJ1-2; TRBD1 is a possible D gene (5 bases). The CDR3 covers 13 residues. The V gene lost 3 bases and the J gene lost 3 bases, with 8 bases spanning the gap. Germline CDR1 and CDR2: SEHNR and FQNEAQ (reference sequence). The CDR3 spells CASSLGRDYGYTF. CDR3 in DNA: TGTGCCAGCAGCTTGGGCAGGGACTATGGCTACACCTTC.

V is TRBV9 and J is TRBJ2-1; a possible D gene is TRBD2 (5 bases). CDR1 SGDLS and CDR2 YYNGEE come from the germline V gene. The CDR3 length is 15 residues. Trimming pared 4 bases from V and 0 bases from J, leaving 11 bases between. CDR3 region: CASSPRAGSYNEQFF. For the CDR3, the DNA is TGTGCCAGCAGCCCGCGGGCCGGCTCCTACAATGAGCAGTTCTTC.

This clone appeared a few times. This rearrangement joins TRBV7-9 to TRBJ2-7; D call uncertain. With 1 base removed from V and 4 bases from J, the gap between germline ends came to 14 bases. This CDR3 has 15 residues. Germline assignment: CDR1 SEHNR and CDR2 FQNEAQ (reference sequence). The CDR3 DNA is TGTGCCAGCAGCTTAGACGGGTGGCAGACTTACGAGCAGTACGTC. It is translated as CASSLDGWQTYEQYV.

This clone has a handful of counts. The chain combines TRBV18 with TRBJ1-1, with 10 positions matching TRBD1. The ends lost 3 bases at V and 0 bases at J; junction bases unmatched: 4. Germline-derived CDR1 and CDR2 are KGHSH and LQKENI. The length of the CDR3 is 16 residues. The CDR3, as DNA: TGTGCCAGCTCACCCTGGACAGGGGGGATGAACACTGAAGCTTTCTTT. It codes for CASSPWTGGMNTEAFF.